The present entry profiles one T cell receptor (beta chain) with its context. Its antigen is currently unknown. The source of the sample is a study of shared clonotypes between healthy human individuals. Study outcomes and limitations: Rarefaction revealed incomplete sorted-subset sequencing despite large depth. Genetic and exposure-history diversity was limited by the few donors. Among the subsets, naive ones generally showed larger estimated richness than memory ones. When compared with the clonotypes that were shared by all four sorted-subset donors, the non-shared clonotypes turned out to have lower generation probabilities.

Here immunoSEQ multiplex PCR was the method, and the copy in TCRdb shows in-frame clones only, minus some. The sample yields approximately 2,200,000 clones, 85% to 95% seen once. The length of the CDR3 is 14 residues. Trimming pared 4 bases from V and 4 bases from J, leaving 11 bases between. CDR1 SNHLY and CDR2 FYNNEI come from the germline V gene. Naive CD8 cells lacked CD45RO, underwent positive selection for CCR7 and left out terminally differentiated effector memory CD45RA+ cells. The sequenced sample was naive CD8+ T cells from PBMCs. The clonotype was recovered from a man in his late teens or twenties in good health. Some clones in this sample may be carry-over from other donors' samples. The V call is TRBV2, the J call TRBJ2-1; D gene unclear. This CDR3 reads CASSVGLVYNEQFF. CDR3 nucleotides: TGTGCCAGCAGTGTAGGGCTAGTTTACAATGAGCAGTTCTTC.